This T cell receptor beta chain was retrieved from a study of blood T cell repertoires in COVID-19. Germline V gene lookup returns CDR1 MNHEY and CDR2 SVGAGI. V was clipped by 5 bases and J by 1 base, with 9 bases between them. The CDR3 has 13 residues. Some clones are missing from TCRdb's copy, which holds only in-frame ones; the method was immunoSEQ multiplex PCR. This table holds 270,000 or so clones, approximately 90% found once. This clone occurred once. Specimen: PBMCs or T cells enriched from blood (not recorded which). The sequence came from a woman between 40 and 55 years old with acute COVID-19. The chain carries TRBV6-5 and TRBJ2-7, with D possibly being TRBD1 (5 bases). The CDR3 nucleotides are TGTGCCAGCAGTCGACAGCCTTCCTACGAGCAGTACTTC. This gives the protein CASSRQPSYEQYF.